This T cell receptor (beta chain) was documented in a study of cytomegalovirus exposure and HLA in healthy donors. The PCR made use of 60 Vbeta and 13 Jbeta primers. Only in-frame clones appear in the TCRdb table, and some are missing; sequencing was by immunoSEQ multiplex PCR. Of about 170,000 clones in the sample, around 76% were seen once. V dropped 5 bases and J dropped 1 base, with 13 bases sitting between them. Germline V gives CDR1 SNHLY, CDR2 FYNNEI. This CDR3 has 15 residues. Concerning this clone: Antigen unknown.

Overall study results and limits: In a later analysis, specific HLA alleles were associated with 15,000 to 20,000 TCR beta sequences at a 0.05 false discovery rate. The CMV antigen specificity of a few CMV-associated chains was confirmed through in vitro analysis.

The TCR sequence derives from a female donor in good health and CMV-seronegative. V and J are TRBV2 and TRBJ2-3; tentatively, D is TRBD2 (5 bases). Specimen: PBMCs. The CDR3 nucleotides read TGTGCCAGCAGTCTACTAGTTCAGCGCACAGATACGCAGTATTTT. This codes for CASSLLVQRTDTQYF. Looking up the rest from reference TRBV2 and TRBJ2-3 gives the full variable domain: EPEVTQTPSHQVTQMGQEVILRCVPISNHLYFYWYRQILGQKVEFLVSFYNNEISEKSEIFDDQFSVERPDGSNFTLKIRSTKLEDSAMYFCASSLLVQRTDTQYFGPGTRLTVL.